These 25 T cell receptor beta chains originate from one sample sequenced in a study of T cells after yellow fever vaccination. Each CDR3 protein is one row after TCRdb ran MiXCR on the 5' RACE reads. The data show some 160,000 distinct CDR3 sequences, with around 9.7% seen just once and roughly a third held by the top ten. This material consisted of CD8+ T cells sorted from PBMCs, taken 45 days after the yellow fever booster vaccination. Receptors originate from a man aged 18 to 29 who received the YFV17D yellow fever vaccine.

The J gene is TRBJ2-2, the V gene TRBV4-1; 8 positions agree with TRBD2. The ends lost 4 bases at V and 7 bases at J; junction bases unmatched: 5. Germline V gives CDR1 MGHRA, CDR2 YSYEKL. The length of the CDR3 is 14 residues. CDR3 DNA sequence: TGCGCCAGCAGCCCCGGGGGGGCCAACGGGGAGCTGTTTTTT. It yields the protein CASSPGGANGELFF.

In its sample, this clonotype was seen a few times. The chain uses TRBV7-6 and TRBJ1-4; maybe TRBD1 (6 bases). Trimming pared 3 bases from V and 7 bases from J, leaving 21 bases between. Per germline, CDR1 SGHVS and CDR2 FNYEAQ. The CDR3 is made up of 17 amino acids. This CDR3 is CASSFTPKGGSGEKLFF. CDR3 DNA: TGTGCCAGCAGCTTTACGCCTAAGGGGGGGTCAGGTGAAAAACTGTTTTTT.

This clonotype was observed at least ten times. This chain joins TRBV7-6 and TRBJ2-7, with D unclear. V was trimmed by 4 bases and J by 1 base, leaving 8 bases between them. Germline V gene sequence: CDR1 SGHVS, CDR2 FNYEAQ. The CDR3 totals 13 residues. CDR3: CASSSKSSYEQYF. The CDR3 coding sequence is TGTGCCAGCAGCTCCAAGTCGTCCTACGAGCAGTACTTC.

A few counts support this clonotype. Here the CDR3 reads CASSQILASYEQYF. The DNA for the CDR3 is TGTGCCAGCAGCCAAATCCTAGCCAGCTACGAGCAGTACTTC. This chain connects TRBV11-2 to TRBJ2-7; weak D call: TRBD2 (5 bases). The CDR3 length is 14 residues. The V end was cut by 5 bases, the J end by 3 bases, with 14 bases between. The germline V gene has CDR1 SGHAT and CDR2 FQNNGV.

In DNA form, the CDR3 reads TGTGCCAGCAGCTTTCTGTCTGGCGGCCCGGAGCTGTTTTTT. It is translated as CASSFLSGGPELFF. This sequence joins TRBV5-5 and TRBJ2-2; unclear D gene. In germline, CDR1 is SGHKS, CDR2 YYEKEE (reference sequence). The V end was cut by 2 bases, the J end by 10 bases, with 15 bases between. CDR3 length equals 14 residues.

The chain is built from TRBV11-2 and TRBJ2-5; no clear D gene. Germline V gene sequence: CDR1 SGHAT, CDR2 FQNNGV. CDR3 length equals 13 residues. V was cut by 5 bases and J by 5 bases, with 12 bases left in between. The CDR3: CASSIPGIETQYF. In nucleotides, the CDR3 is TGTGCCAGCAGCATACCAGGCATTGAGACCCAGTACTTC.

In its sample, this clonotype was seen many times. This chain links TRBV14 with TRBJ2-3, with no clear D. The CDR3 extends over 13 amino acids. V was clipped by 0 bases and J by 6 bases, with 7 bases between them. Germline loops: CDR1 SGHDN, CDR2 FVKESK. The CDR3 region is CASSQDAVDTQYF. CDR3 sequence (DNA): TGTGCCAGCAGCCAAGACGCGGTGGATACGCAGTATTTT.

The V and J genes are TRBV12-3 or TRBV12-4 and TRBJ1-1, with D perhaps matching TRBD1 (6 bases). The CDR3 totals 16 residues. V lost 6 bases to trimming and J lost 0 bases, with 17 bases between them. As DNA, the CDR3 is TGTGCCAGCAGACAAACACAGGGATTAATGAACACTGAAGCTTTCTTT. It is translated as CASRQTQGLMNTEAFF.

This clonotype appeared a few times. The chain couples TRBV19 to TRBJ2-7; the D gene is possibly TRBD1 (6 bases). The germline gives CDR1 LNHDA, CDR2 SQIVND (reference sequence). Trimming stripped 2 bases from V and 3 bases from J, with 14 bases between. CDR3 length: 15 amino acids. The CDR3 is CASSITGGQIYEQYF. The CDR3 region has the DNA TGTGCCAGTAGTATAACCGGTGGACAGATCTACGAGCAGTACTTC. Looking up the rest from reference TRBV19 and TRBJ2-7 gives the full variable domain: DGGITQSPKYLFRKEGQNVTLSCEQNLNHDAMYWYRQDPGQGLRLIYYSQIVNDFQKGDIAEGYSVSREKKESFPLTVTSAQKNPTAFYLCASSITGGQIYEQYFGPGTRLTVT.

This clonotype was seen repeatedly, ten times or more. The chain carries TRBV4-1 and TRBJ2-3, with 7 bases fitting TRBD1. The CDR3 is 16 amino acids. V lost 2 bases and J lost 0; bases outside the gene matches: 5. Germline loops: CDR1 MGHRA, CDR2 YSYEKL. The CDR3 nucleotides are TGCGCCAGCAGCCAATTGGTGACAGGGAGCACAGATACGCAGTATTTT. The encoded protein is CASSQLVTGSTDTQYF.

Regarding this clonotype: Just one base apart from a much larger clone, this may be a read error. The CDR3 DNA reads as TGCGCCAGCAGCTCTCCTAGCGGGGGGTACGCCGGGGAGCTGTCTTTT. Amino acids: CASSSPSGGYAGELSF. The V call is TRBV4-1, the J call TRBJ2-2; 11 bases align to TRBD2. The CDR3 spans 16 residues. CDR1 and CDR2 (germline): MGHRA, YSYEKL.

The rearrangement joins TRBV11-2 to TRBJ2-7; 9 bases match TRBD2. This CDR3 is 15 amino acids long. V gave up 0 bases and J gave up 4 bases; unmatched junction bases: 4. Looked up from germline, CDR1 is SGHAT and CDR2 is FQNNGV. CDR3 nucleotide sequence: TGTGCCAGCAGCTTAGACTTCGGACTAGCGTACGAGCAGTACTTC. This translates into CASSLDFGLAYEQYF.

The chain links TRBV7-9 to TRBJ1-5, with D perhaps TRBD1 (5 bases). Trimming stripped 5 bases from V and 1 base from J, with 9 bases between. CDR1 SEHNR and CDR2 FQNEAQ come from the germline V gene (reference sequence). This CDR3 region has 14 residues. CDR3 bases: TGTGCCAGCAGCCAGACAGAGAGCAATCAGCCCCAGCATTTT. Protein product: CASSQTESNQPQHF.

This clonotype was detected a few times. V gene TRBV29-1 combines with J gene TRBJ2-6; TRBD1 might be the D (5 bases). V was clipped by 4 bases and J by 0 bases, with 16 bases between them. The CDR3 covers 17 residues. Germline lookup yields CDR1 SQVTM and CDR2 ANQGSEA. The CDR3 here is CSVAVARANSGANVLTF. CDR3 DNA: TGCAGCGTTGCGGTTGCCAGGGCGAACTCTGGGGCCAACGTCCTGACTTTC.

This clonotype was picked up many times. The chain links TRBV5-1 to TRBJ2-1; TRBD2 agrees at 9 bases. The CDR3 has 15 residues. CDR1 is SGHRS, CDR2 YFSETQ, per germline. Trimming cost V 1 base and J 8 bases; bases outside gene matches: 7. The CDR3 here is CASSLCRRGGHEQFF. CDR3 coding DNA: TGCGCCAGCAGCTTGTGTCGGCGGGGGGGCCATGAGCAGTTCTTC.

The CDR3 loop reads CASTWTGHSPDTQYF. CDR3 coding DNA: TGTGCCAGTACTTGGACAGGGCATTCCCCAGATACGCAGTATTTT. The rearrangement links TRBV19 to TRBJ2-3, with 8 bases that match TRBD1. Germline lookup yields CDR1 LNHDA and CDR2 SQIVND (reference sequence). V was pared by 7 bases and J by 4 bases, with 10 bases of the junction left unmatched. The CDR3 extends over 15 amino acids.

At least ten counts were recorded for this clonotype. The J gene is TRBJ1-6, the V gene TRBV4-3; D is ambiguous. From germline, CDR1 is LGHNA and CDR2 YSLEER. Trimming left V 0 bases short and J 7 bases short, with 10 bases between. CDR3 length: 15 residues. The CDR3 DNA reads TGCGCCAGCAGCCAAGATGGCCTAGGAAATTCACCCCTCCACTTT. This translates into CASSQDGLGNSPLHF.

This clonotype showed up just a few times. The rearrangement uses TRBV27 and TRBJ1-1; maybe TRBD1 (5 bases). Looked up from germline, CDR1 is MNHEY and CDR2 is SMNVEV (reference sequence). V lost 3 bases and J 2 bases, leaving 10 bases between the germline ends. The CDR3 is 14 amino acids. The CDR3 is CASSFWGVNTEAFF. CDR3 sequence (DNA): TGTGCCAGCAGTTTCTGGGGCGTTAACACTGAAGCTTTCTTT.

The J gene is TRBJ1-3, the V gene TRBV7-8, with D unresolved. Germline CDR1 is SGHVS and CDR2 is FQNEAQ. This CDR3 is 16 amino acids long. Trimming left V 2 bases short and J 0 bases short, with 11 bases between. The CDR3 loop is CASSLTVGSSGNTIYF. Written as DNA, the CDR3 is TGTGCCAGCAGCTTAACCGTCGGGAGCTCTGGAAACACCATATATTTT.

This clonotype was seen only a few times. The chain couples TRBV28 to TRBJ2-1; 9 bases match TRBD2. Per germline, CDR1 MDHEN and CDR2 SYDVKM. CDR3 length equals 17 residues. Trimming removed 5 bases from V and 1 base from J; junction bases left unmatched: 9. The chain's CDR3 is CASSPRISGGSYNEQFF. DNA of the CDR3: TGTGCCAGCAGTCCTCGGATTAGCGGGGGTTCCTACAATGAGCAGTTCTTC.

Here the CDR3 DNA reads TGCGCCAGCAGCTTGGGATTCGGCGGGGGGGCGCAGGAGCAGTTCTTC. Its translation is CASSLGFGGGAQEQFF. The chain uses TRBV5-1 and TRBJ2-1; 9 bases match TRBD2. CDR1 SGHRS and CDR2 YFSETQ come from the germline V gene. J gave up 10 bases and V 0 bases, and 11 bases lay outside the gene matches. The CDR3 extends over 16 amino acids.

This clonotype was found many times. The chain combines TRBV7-2 with TRBJ2-3; 13 nucleotides match TRBD2. V gave up 4 bases and J gave up 3 bases; unmatched junction bases: 1. CDR3 length: 15 residues. The V gene's germline CDR1 is SGHTA and CDR2 FQGNSA. DNA for the CDR3: TGTGCCAGCAGCTGGACTAGCGGGGGTACAGATACGCAGTATTTT. It specifies CASSWTSGGTDTQYF.

The chain carries TRBV4-3 and TRBJ2-3, with 9 bases matching TRBD2. The germline gives CDR1 LGHNA, CDR2 YSLEER. CDR3 length: 17 residues. Unmatched junction bases numbered 9, after V lost 5 bases and J lost 0 bases. The DNA of the CDR3 is TGCGCCAGCAGCGACTGGTCTAGCGGGGAGAGCACAGATACGCAGTATTTT. Translation: CASSDWSSGESTDTQYF.

The chain recombines TRBV4-3 with TRBJ2-7; the match to TRBD2 covers 7 bases. CDR1 is LGHNA, CDR2 YSLEER, per germline. J was trimmed by 12 bases and V by 0 bases; bases with no gene match: 8. The CDR3 is 13 amino acids. The CDR3 region is CASSQDRGDPLYF. In DNA form, the CDR3 reads TGCGCCAGCAGCCAAGATCGGGGGGACCCCCTGTACTTC.

This clonotype turned up a few times. The chain carries TRBV7-2 and TRBJ1-4; 9 positions agree with TRBD1. The V and J ends lost 5 bases and 8 bases, in that order; junction bases with no gene match: 21. CDR3 length equals 19 residues. Germline lookup yields CDR1 SGHTA and CDR2 FQGNSA. The CDR3 DNA is TGTGCCAGCAGCAGTCCGGGACAGGGAATTGGGCCGAGAGGGGAAAAACTGTTTTTT. Its protein product is CASSSPGQGIGPRGEKLFF.